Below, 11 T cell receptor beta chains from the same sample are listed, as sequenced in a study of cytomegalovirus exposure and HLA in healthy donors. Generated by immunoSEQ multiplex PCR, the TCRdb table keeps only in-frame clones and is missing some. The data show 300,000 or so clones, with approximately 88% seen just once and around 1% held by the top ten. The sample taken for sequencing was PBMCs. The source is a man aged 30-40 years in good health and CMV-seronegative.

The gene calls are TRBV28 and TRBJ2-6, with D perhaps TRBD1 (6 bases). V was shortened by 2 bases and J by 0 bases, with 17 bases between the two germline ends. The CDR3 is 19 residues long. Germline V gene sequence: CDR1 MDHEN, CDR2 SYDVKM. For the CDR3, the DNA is TGTGCCAGCAGTTTACGTCTGGCAGGGGTGAGCTCTGGGGCCAACGTCCTGACTTTC. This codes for CASSLRLAGVSSGANVLTF.

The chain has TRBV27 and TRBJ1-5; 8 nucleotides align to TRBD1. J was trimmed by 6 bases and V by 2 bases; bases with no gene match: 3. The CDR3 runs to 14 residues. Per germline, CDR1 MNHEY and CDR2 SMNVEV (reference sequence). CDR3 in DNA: TGTGCCAGCAGTTTAGACAGGGGCGTTCAGCCCCAGCATTTT. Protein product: CASSLDRGVQPQHF.

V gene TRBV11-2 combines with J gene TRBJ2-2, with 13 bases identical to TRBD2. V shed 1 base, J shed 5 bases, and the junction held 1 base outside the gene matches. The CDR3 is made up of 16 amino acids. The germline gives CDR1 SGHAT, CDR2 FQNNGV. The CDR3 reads CASSLGTSGGTGELFF. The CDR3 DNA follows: TGTGCCAGCAGCTTAGGGACTAGCGGGGGAACCGGGGAGCTGTTTTTT.

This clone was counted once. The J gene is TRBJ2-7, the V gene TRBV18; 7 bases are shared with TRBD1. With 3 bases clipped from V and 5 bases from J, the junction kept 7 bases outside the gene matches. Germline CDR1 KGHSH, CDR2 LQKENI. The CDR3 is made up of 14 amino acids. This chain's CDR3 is CASSPDRNLDEQYF. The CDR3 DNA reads TGTGCCAGCTCACCGGACAGGAACCTCGACGAGCAGTACTTC.

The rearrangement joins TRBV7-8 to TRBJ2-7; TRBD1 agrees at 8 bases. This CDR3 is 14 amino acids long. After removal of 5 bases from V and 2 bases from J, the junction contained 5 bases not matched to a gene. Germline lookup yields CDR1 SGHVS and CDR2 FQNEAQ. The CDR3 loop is CASSVTGVPYEQYF. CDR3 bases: TGTGCCAGCAGCGTGACAGGGGTCCCCTACGAGCAGTACTTC.

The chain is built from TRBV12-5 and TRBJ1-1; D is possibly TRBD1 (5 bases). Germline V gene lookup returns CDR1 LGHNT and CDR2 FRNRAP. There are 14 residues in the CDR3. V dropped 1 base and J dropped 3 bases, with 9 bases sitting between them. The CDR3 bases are TGTGCTAGTGGTTTGGGCAGGGTGGACACTGAAGCTTTCTTT. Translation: CASGLGRVDTEAFF.

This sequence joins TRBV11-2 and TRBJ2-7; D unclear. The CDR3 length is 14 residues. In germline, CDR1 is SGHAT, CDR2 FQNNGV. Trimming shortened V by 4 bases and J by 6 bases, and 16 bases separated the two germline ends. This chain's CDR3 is CASSSPRIESEQYF. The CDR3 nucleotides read TGTGCCAGCAGCTCCCCGAGGATTGAGTCCGAGCAGTACTTC.

The CDR3 region has the DNA TGTGCCAGCAGCTTAGCCCCGAGGGTCCTGACTTTC. This translates into CASSLAPRVLTF. The rearrangement links TRBV7-9 to TRBJ2-6; no reliable D call. The CDR3 length is 12 residues. Germline lookup yields CDR1 SEHNR and CDR2 FQNEAQ (reference sequence). Trimming removed 0 bases at V and 13 bases at J, with 7 bases between.

CDR3 in amino acids: CASSQGHLAGGRETQYF. The CDR3, as DNA: TGCGCCAGCAGCCAAGGACATCTAGCGGGGGGTCGGGAGACCCAGTACTTC. The chain has TRBV4-3 and TRBJ2-5, with 11 bases identical to TRBD2. This CDR3 has 17 amino acids. V lost 1 base, J lost 5 bases, and 9 bases stayed unmatched. The germline gives CDR1 LGHNA, CDR2 YSLEER.

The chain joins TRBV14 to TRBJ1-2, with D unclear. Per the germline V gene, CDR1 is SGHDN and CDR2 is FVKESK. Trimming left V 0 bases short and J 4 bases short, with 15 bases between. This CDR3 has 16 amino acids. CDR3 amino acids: CASSQDWFRAPYGYTF. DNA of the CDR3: TGTGCCAGCAGCCAAGATTGGTTTCGAGCTCCCTATGGCTACACCTTC.

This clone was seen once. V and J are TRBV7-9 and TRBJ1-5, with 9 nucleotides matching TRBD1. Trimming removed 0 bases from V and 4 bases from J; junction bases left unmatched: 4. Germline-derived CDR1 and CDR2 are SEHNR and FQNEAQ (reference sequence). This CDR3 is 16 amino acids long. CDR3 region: CASSLAAGTGNQPQHF. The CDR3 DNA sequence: TGTGCCAGCAGCTTAGCGGCCGGGACAGGGAATCAGCCCCAGCATTTT.